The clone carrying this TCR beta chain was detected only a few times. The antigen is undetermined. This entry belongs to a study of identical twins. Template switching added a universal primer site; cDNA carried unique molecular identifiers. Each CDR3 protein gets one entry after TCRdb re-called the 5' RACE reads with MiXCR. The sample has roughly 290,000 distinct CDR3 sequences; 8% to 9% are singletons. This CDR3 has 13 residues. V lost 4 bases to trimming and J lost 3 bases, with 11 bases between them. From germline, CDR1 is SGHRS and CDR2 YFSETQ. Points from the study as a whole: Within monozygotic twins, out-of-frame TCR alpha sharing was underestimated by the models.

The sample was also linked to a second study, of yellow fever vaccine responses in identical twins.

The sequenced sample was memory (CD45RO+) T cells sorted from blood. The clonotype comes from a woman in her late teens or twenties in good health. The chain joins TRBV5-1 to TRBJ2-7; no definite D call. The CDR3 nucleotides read TGCGCCAGCAGCCACAATGGATTCTACGAGCAGTACTTC. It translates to CASSHNGFYEQYF.